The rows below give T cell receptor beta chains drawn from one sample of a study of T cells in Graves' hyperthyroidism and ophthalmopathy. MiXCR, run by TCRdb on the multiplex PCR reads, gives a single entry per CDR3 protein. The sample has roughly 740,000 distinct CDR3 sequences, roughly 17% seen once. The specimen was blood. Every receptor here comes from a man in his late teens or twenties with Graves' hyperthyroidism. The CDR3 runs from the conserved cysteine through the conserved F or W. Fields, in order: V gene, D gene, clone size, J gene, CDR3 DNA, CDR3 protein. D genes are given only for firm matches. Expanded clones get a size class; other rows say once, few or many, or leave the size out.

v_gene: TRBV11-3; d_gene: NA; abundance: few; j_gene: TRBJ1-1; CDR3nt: TGTGCCAGCAGTCCGTTGGGATCTATGAACACTGAAGCTTTCTTT; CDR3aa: CASSPLGSMNTEAFF
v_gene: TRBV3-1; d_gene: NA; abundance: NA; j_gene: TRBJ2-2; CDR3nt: TGTGCCACCCCCAGCCCATTGGGGGAGCTGTTTTTT; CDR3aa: CATPSPLGELFF
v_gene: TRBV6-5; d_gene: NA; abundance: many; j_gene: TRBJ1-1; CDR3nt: TGTGCCAGCAGTTACTCTGGGGGGAACACTGAAGCTTTCTTT; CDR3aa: CASSYSGGNTEAFF
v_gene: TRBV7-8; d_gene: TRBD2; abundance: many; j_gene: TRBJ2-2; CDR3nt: TGTGCCAGCAGCTTAGTAGCGGGAGGTCAAACCGGGGAGCTGTTTTTT; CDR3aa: CASSLVAGGQTGELFF
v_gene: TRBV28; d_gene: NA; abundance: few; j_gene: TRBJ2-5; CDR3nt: TGTGCCAGCAAGAGGGAGGAGCGGGCCGCCGAGACCCAGTACTTC; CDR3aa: CASKREERAAETQYF
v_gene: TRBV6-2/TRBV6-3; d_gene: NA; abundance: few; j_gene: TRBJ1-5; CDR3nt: TGTGCCAGCAGTTACGGGAGTCTGTTCAATCAGCCCCAGCATTTT; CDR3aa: CASSYGSLFNQPQHF
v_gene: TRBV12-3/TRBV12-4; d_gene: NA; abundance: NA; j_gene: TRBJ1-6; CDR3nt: TGTGCCAGCAGTTTAGTTAATTCACCCCTCCACTTT; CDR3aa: CASSLVNSPLHF
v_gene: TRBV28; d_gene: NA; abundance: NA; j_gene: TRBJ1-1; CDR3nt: TGTGCCAGCAGTATTCGGACCATGTTTCTGAACACTGAAGCTTTCTTT; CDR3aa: CASSIRTMFLNTEAFF
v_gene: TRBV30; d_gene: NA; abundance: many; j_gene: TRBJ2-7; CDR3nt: TGTGCCTGGGACTCTTCCTACGAGCAGTACTTC; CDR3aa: CAWDSSYEQYF
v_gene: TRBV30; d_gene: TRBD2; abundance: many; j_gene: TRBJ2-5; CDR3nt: TGTGCCTGGAGTCAGACTAGCAGTCAAGAGACCCAGTACTTC; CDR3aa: CAWSQTSSQETQYF
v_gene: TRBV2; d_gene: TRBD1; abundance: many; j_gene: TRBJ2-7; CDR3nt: TGTGCCAGCAGCATCTTGGGACAGGGAGGCGAGCAGTACTTC; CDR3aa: CASSILGQGGEQYF
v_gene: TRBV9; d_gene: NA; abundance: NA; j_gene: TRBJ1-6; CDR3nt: TGTGCCAGCAGCGTAGGGGCAGGCAATTCACCCCTCCACTTT; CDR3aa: CASSVGAGNSPLHF
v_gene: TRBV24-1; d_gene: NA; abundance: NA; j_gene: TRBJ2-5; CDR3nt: TGTGCCACCAGTGATGCCAGAGGCTGGGAGACCCAGTACTTC; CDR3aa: CATSDARGWETQYF
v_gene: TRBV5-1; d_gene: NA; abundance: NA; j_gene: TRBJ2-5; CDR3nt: TGCGCCAGCAGCTTGGTACAGTACCAAGAGACCCAGTACTTC; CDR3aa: CASSLVQYQETQYF
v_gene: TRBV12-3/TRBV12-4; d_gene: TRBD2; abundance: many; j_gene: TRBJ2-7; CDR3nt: TGTGCCAGCAGCGCTAGCGGGAGTGCCAACGAGCAGTACTTC; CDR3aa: CASSASGSANEQYF
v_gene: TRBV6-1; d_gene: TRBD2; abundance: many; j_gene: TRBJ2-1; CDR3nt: TGTGCCAGCACCTCAAATGGACTAGTCTCAATGAATGAGCAGTTCTTC; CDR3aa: CASTSNGLVSMNEQFF
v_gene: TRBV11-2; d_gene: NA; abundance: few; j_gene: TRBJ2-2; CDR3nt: TGTGCCAGCAGCCACCAGGCAGAGTCGAGTGGCGCCGGGGAGCTGTTTTTT; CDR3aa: CASSHQAESSGAGELFF
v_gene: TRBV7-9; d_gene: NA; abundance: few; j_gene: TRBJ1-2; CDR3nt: TGTGCCAGCAGGGGCGGGATTGACGCTAGGGGCTACACCTTC; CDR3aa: CASRGGIDARGYTF
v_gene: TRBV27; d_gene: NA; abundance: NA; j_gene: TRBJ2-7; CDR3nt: TGTGCCAGTAATGGGTGGGAGCAGTACTTC; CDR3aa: CASNGWEQYF
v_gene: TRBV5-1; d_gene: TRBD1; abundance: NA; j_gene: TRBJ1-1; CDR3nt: TGCGCCAGCAGCTTCCGGACAGGGAGGAGGCTGAGCACTGAAGCTTTCTTT; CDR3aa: CASSFRTGRRLSTEAFF
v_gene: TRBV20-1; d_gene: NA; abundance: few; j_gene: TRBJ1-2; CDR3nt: TGCAGTGCTGTCGGGACATTCCGAAGTGGCTACACCTTC; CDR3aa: CSAVGTFRSGYTF
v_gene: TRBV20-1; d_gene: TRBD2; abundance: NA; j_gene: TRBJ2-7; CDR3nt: TGCAGTGCTAAGCCCTTACTAGCGGGATCCTACGAGCAGTACTTC; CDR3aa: CSAKPLLAGSYEQYF
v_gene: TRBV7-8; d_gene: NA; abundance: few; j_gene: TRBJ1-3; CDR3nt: TGTGCCAGCAGCTTAGCGGGCGGTAGCTCTGGAAACACCATATATTTT; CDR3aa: CASSLAGGSSGNTIYF
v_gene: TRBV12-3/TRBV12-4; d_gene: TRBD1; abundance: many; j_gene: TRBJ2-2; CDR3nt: TGTGCCAGCAGTTTAGGGACAGGGAACACCGGGGAGCTGTTTTTT; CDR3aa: CASSLGTGNTGELFF
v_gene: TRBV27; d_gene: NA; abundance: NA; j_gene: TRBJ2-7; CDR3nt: TGTGCCAGCAGTTTCTCCAAGGACTCCTACGAGCAGTACTTC; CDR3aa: CASSFSKDSYEQYF
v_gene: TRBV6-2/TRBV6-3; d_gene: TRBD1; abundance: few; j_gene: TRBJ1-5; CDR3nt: TGTGCCAGCAGGTATGCAGGGGGCGTTCAGCCCCAGCATTTT; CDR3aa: CASRYAGGVQPQHF
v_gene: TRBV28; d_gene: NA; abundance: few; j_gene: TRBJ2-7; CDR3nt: TGTGCCAGCAGTTTAAATCCAGCGGACTGGGGGGAGCAGTACTTC; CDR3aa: CASSLNPADWGEQYF
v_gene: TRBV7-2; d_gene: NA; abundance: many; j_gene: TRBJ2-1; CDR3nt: TGTGCCAGCAGCTTAGTTGCAGGGGACAATGAGCAGTTCTTC; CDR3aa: CASSLVAGDNEQFF
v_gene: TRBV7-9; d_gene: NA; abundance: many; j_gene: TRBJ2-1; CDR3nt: TGTGCCAGCAGCGGCCCGGACAGCCAAACAAATTCTCCCTACAATGAGCAGTTCTTC; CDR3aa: CASSGPDSQTNSPYNEQFF
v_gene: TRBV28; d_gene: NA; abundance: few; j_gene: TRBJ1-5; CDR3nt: TGTGCCAGCAGTTTCAAAGGGTGGGTTCAGCCCCAGCATTTT; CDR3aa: CASSFKGWVQPQHF
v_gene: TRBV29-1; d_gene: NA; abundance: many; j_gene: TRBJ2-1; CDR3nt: TGCAGCATGGCTCCGGACGGCTACAATGAGCAGTTCTTC; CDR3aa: CSMAPDGYNEQFF
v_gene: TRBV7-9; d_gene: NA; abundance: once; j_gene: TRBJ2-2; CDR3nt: TGTGCCAGCAGCCCCCATATCCTTACCGGGGAGCTGTTTTTT; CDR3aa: CASSPHILTGELFF
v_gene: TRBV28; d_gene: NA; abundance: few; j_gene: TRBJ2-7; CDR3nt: TGTGCCAGCAGTCTTACCGGGACATGGATGGGCGAGCAGTACTTC; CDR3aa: CASSLTGTWMGEQYF
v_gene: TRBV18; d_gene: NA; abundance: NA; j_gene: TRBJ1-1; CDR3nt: TGTGCCAGCTCACCCCTACAGGGTTTGAGCACTGAAGCTTTCTTT; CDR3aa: CASSPLQGLSTEAFF
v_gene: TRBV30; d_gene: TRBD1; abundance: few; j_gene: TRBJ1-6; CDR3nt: TGTGCCTGGAGTGTAGGCGGGACAGGGTCTCAATCACCCCTCCACTTT; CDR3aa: CAWSVGGTGSQSPLHF
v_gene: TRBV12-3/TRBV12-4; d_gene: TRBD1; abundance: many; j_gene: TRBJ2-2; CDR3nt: TGTGCCAGCAGGGACAGGGGCAGACGAAACACCGGGGAGCTGTTTTTT; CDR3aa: CASRDRGRRNTGELFF
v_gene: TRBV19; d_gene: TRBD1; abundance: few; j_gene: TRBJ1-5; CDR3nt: TGTGCCAGTAGTGGACAGGGGGGGGGTCGCAATCAGCCCCAGCATTTT; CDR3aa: CASSGQGGGRNQPQHF
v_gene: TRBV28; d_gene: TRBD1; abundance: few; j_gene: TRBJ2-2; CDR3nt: TGTGCCAGCAGGGGGACAGGGGCGCGAGACACCGGGGAGCTGTTTTTT; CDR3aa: CASRGTGARDTGELFF
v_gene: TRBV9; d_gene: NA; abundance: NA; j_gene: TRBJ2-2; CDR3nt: TGTGCCAGCAGCACGGCACGACTGGGAAACACCGGGGAGCTGTTTTTT; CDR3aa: CASSTARLGNTGELFF
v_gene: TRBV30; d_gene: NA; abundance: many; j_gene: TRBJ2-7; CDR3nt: TGTGCCTGGACATGGCCTACGAGCTACGAGCAGTACTTC; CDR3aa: CAWTWPTSYEQYF
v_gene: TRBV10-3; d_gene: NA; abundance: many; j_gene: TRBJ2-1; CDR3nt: TGTGCCATCAGTGAAGGACTGGGGCGAGGCTACAATGAGCAGTTCTTC; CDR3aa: CAISEGLGRGYNEQFF
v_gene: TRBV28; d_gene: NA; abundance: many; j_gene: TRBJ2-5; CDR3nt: TGTGCCAGCAGTCCTTACGGGACACCCTACTTC; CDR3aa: CASSPYGTPYF
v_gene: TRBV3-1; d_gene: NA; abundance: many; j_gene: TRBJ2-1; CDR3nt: TGTGCCAGCAGCCACCCCGGGACTTGGACACTGAATGAGCAGTTCTTC; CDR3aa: CASSHPGTWTLNEQFF
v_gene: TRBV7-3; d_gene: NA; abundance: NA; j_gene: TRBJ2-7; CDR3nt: TGTGCCAGCAGCGCGGACGCGGGAATGGAGCAGTACTTC; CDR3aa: CASSADAGMEQYF
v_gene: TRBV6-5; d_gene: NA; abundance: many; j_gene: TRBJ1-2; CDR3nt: TGTGCCAGCAGTTACTCGGGCAGGGGAGAAGGCTACACCTTC; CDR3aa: CASSYSGRGEGYTF
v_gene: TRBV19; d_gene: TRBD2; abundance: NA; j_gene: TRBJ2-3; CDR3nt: TGTGCCAGTAGTCCCCTCGGGGGGAGCGAACCAGATACGCAGTATTTT; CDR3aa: CASSPLGGSEPDTQYF
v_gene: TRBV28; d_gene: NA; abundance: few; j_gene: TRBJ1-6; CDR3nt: TGTGCCAGCAGACCGACAGCGTCCTATAATTCACCCCTCCACTTT; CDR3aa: CASRPTASYNSPLHF
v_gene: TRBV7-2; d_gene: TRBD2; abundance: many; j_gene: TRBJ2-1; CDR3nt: TGTGTCTCGTTTGGCGGGAGGCCGAGTGAGCAGTTCTTC; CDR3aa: CVSFGGRPSEQFF
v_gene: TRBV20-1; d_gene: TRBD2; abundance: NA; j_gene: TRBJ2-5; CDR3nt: TGCAGTGCTAGGCGGACTAGCCCTCCAGGGACCCAGTACTTC; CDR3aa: CSARRTSPPGTQYF
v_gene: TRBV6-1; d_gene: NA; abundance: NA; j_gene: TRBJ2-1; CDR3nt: TGTGCCAGCAGTGAAGCAGATAGCAGGGTATATGAGCAGTTCTTC; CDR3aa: CASSEADSRVYEQFF
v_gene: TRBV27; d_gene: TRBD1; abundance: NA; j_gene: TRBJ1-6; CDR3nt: TGTGCCAGTTCGTGGGACAGGGGTAGTTCACCCCTCCACTTT; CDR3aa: CASSWDRGSSPLHF